This TCR beta chain appears in the sequencing data of a study of control samples from healthy donors and cancer patients. The V end lost 7 bases, the J end lost 10 bases, and 16 bases lay between the germline ends. The CDR3 spans 12 residues. Germline loops: CDR1 MNHNY, CDR2 SVGAGI (reference sequence). The repertoire was sequenced with immunoSEQ multiplex PCR; TCRdb's copy has only in-frame clones and lacks some. The sample lists about 130,000 clones, 80% to 95% occurring once. The sequence was obtained from a woman aged 50 to 60 in good health. This chain connects TRBV6-6 to TRBJ1-1, with D perhaps matching TRBD1 (6 bases). The sample taken for sequencing was blood. DNA for the CDR3: TGTGCCAGCATTAAACAGGGAATGTCAGCTTTCTTT. The encoded protein is CASIKQGMSAFF.